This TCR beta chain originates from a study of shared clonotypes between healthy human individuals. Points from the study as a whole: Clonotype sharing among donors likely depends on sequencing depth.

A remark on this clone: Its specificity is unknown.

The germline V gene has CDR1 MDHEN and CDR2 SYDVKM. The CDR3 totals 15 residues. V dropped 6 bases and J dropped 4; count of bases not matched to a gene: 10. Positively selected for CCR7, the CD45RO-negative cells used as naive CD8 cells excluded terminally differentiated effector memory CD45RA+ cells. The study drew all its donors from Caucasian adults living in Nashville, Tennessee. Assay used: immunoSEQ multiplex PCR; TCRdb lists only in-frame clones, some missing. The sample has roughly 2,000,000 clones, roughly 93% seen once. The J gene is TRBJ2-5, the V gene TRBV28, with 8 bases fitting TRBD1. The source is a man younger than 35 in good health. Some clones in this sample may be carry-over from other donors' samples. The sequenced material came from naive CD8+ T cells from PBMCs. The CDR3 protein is CASSGRQGWIETQYF. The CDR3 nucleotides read TGTGCCAGCAGCGGGAGACAGGGGTGGATAGAGACCCAGTACTTC.